This T cell receptor (beta chain) was sequenced for a study of blood T cells in healthy people across ages. General study results and limits: Older age coincided with a roughly linear decline in TCR beta diversity per million T cells.

It was with a sample-barcoded 5' primer and a J-beta primer mix that a second PCR of roughly 6 to 11 cycles was run. TCRdb re-analysed the 5' RACE reads in MiXCR, keeping a single row per CDR3 protein. The sample consists of about 500,000 distinct CDR3 sequences, around 24% of them appearing once. Isolation of PBMCs gave at least 6 million cells per sample. This CDR3 is 13 amino acids long. Germline V gene lookup returns CDR1 SGHTA and CDR2 FQGNSA. Remarks on this clonotype: The antigen is not known.

The data were also submitted as part of a second study, on T cells of mothers and their children. That paper adds: cDNA was made from all extracted RNA, approximately 1.5 ug per 15 ul.

This receptor was obtained from a boy aged 5-17 years in good health. The rearrangement joins TRBV7-2 to TRBJ2-5; D might be TRBD1 (5 bases). The J call may not be correct, given that the DNA end is closer to TRBJ2-7. Sequencing was performed on blood. CDR3 loop: CASSLGQLHEQYF. The CDR3, as DNA: TGTGCCAGCAGCTTAGGACAGCTCCACGAGCAGTACTTC.